This passage covers 20 T cell receptor beta chains from one sample sequenced in a study of T cell responses to AZD1222 COVID-19 vaccine. Clones were read by immunoSEQ multiplex PCR, and TCRdb kept only the in-frame ones, dropping some. The sample holds tens of thousands of clones; about four fifths are singletons and the top ten take 6.5%. The sequencing used peripheral blood, collected 28 days after the second AZD1222 dose. These receptors were taken from an adult who received the AZD1222 COVID-19 vaccine.

The chain combines TRBV29-1 with TRBJ1-3; no reliable D call. The CDR3 has 12 residues. V lost 7 bases and J lost 0, with 7 bases in between. Germline assignment: CDR1 SQVTM and CDR2 ANQGSEA. This chain's CDR3 is CSAENSGNTIYF. CDR3 nucleotide sequence: TGCAGCGCCGAAAACTCTGGAAACACCATATATTTT.

The rearrangement uses TRBV29-1 and TRBJ2-7; D ambiguous. The CDR3 is made up of 12 amino acids. Per germline, CDR1 SQVTM and CDR2 ANQGSEA. Trimming removed 2 bases from V and 3 bases from J, with 8 bases in between. CDR3 nucleotide sequence: TGCAGCGTTGAAAACAGTAACTACGAGCAGTACTTC. This translates into CSVENSNYEQYF.

This chain uses TRBV5-4 with TRBJ2-1; D remains ambiguous. This CDR3 comprises 12 residues. Trimming took off 4 bases at V and 5 bases at J, with 7 bases between the two ends. The germline CDR1 and CDR2 sequences are SGHNT and YYREEE (reference sequence). CDR3 bases: TGTGCCAGCAGCGGTCTAGACAATGAGCAGTTCTTC. Its translation: CASSGLDNEQFF.

The chain recombines TRBV28 with TRBJ1-6; a weak D match, TRBD1 (5 bases). CDR3 length: 13 amino acids. In germline, CDR1 is MDHEN, CDR2 SYDVKM. The ends were cut back, 9 bases at V and 5 bases at J, with 11 bases in the middle. DNA of the CDR3: TGTGCCAGTCTTGGGGGGAATAATTCACCCCTCCACTTT. Its protein product is CASLGGNNSPLHF.

The chain is built from TRBV19 and TRBJ2-6; no definite D call. V was trimmed by 7 bases and J by 2 bases, leaving 9 bases between them. This CDR3 contains 14 residues. Germline V gene data show CDR1 as LNHDA and CDR2 as SQIVND (reference sequence). CDR3 DNA: TGTGCCAGTATAGGTCGGGCTGGGGCCAACGTCCTGACTTTC. Its protein is CASIGRAGANVLTF. Supplemented by reference TRBV19 and TRBJ2-6, the full variable domain reads DGGITQSPKYLFRKEGQNVTLSCEQNLNHDAMYWYRQDPGQGLRLIYYSQIVNDFQKGDIAEGYSVSREKKESFPLTVTSAQKNPTAFYLCASIGRAGANVLTFGAGSRLTVL.

V and J are TRBV3-1 (or the pseudogene TRBV3-2) and TRBJ1-2; a weak D match, TRBD1 (5 bases). Deletions cut 4 bases from V and 4 bases from J, with 10 bases between. CDR1 and CDR2 (germline): LGHDT, YNNKEL (reference sequence). The CDR3 runs to 13 residues. Here the CDR3 DNA reads TGTGCCAGCAGCCCTTGGGGCACCTATGGCTACACCTTC. This encodes CASSPWGTYGYTF.

The genes are TRBV4-1 and TRBJ1-5; no clear D gene. The CDR3 spans 12 residues. CDR1 is MGHRA and CDR2 is YSYEKL in the germline V gene. Trimming cost V 3 bases and J 9 bases, with 9 bases left between them. The CDR3 protein is CASSQGLWPQHF. In DNA form, the CDR3 reads TGCGCCAGCAGCCAGGGTCTTTGGCCCCAGCATTTT.

A few counts support this clone. The rearrangement joins TRBV5-1 to TRBJ1-5, with 10 positions matching TRBD1. Germline V gene lookup returns CDR1 SGHRS and CDR2 YFSETQ. The CDR3 has 15 amino acids. The V gene end was trimmed by 0 bases and the J gene end by 9 bases; junction bases not matched to a gene: 6. CDR3 residues: CASSLEGQGISPQHF. CDR3 sequence (DNA): TGCGCCAGCAGCTTGGAGGGACAGGGGATATCGCCCCAGCATTTT.

Notes on this clone: Other nucleotide sequences from this sample produce the same CDR3. The chain joins TRBV6-5 to TRBJ1-1, with D unresolved. V was clipped by 0 bases and J by 1 base, with 9 bases between them. The length of the CDR3 is 15 residues. Germline CDR1 and CDR2: MNHEY and SVGAGI. The CDR3 region is CASSYSARANTEAFF. CDR3 nucleotide sequence: TGTGCCAGCAGTTACTCAGCACGGGCGAACACTGAAGCTTTCTTT.

The sample holds a few counts of this clone. This chain joins TRBV6-4 and TRBJ2-3, with 10 bases identical to TRBD2. This CDR3 is 16 amino acids long. V gave up 5 bases and J gave up 5 bases; unmatched junction bases: 10. Germline CDR1 is MRHNA and CDR2 is SNTAGT. The CDR3 sequence: CASSNAAGGQGDTQYF. DNA of the CDR3: TGTGCCAGCAGTAACGCAGCGGGGGGGCAAGGAGATACGCAGTATTTT.

The V and J genes are TRBV6-1 and TRBJ1-6; 7 positions agree with TRBD1. With 2 bases clipped from V and 7 bases from J, the junction kept 5 bases outside the gene matches. The CDR3 is 15 residues long. Per the germline V gene, CDR1 is MNHNS and CDR2 is SASEGT. CDR3 loop: CASSESGTANSPLHF. In DNA, the CDR3 is TGTGCCAGCAGTGAATCTGGGACAGCGAATTCACCCCTCCACTTT.

This clone has just a few counts. V is TRBV14 and J is TRBJ1-2, with TRBD1 identical over 7 bases. This CDR3 is 14 amino acids long. Germline V gene lookup returns CDR1 SGHDN and CDR2 FVKESK. J was trimmed by 8 bases and V by 0 bases; bases with no gene match: 6. CDR3 residues: CASSQERRGGGYTF. Here the CDR3 DNA reads TGTGCCAGCAGCCAAGAGCGCAGGGGGGGAGGCTACACCTTC.

The chain links TRBV9 to TRBJ1-1; the D is unclear. The CDR3 sequence is 13 residues long. Germline CDR1 is SGDLS and CDR2 is YYNGEE. The ends were cut back, 0 bases at V and 1 base at J, with 4 bases in the middle. CDR3 sequence reads: CASSVGANTEAFF. In nucleotides, the CDR3 is TGTGCCAGCAGCGTAGGGGCGAACACTGAAGCTTTCTTT.

The chain links TRBV4-2 to TRBJ2-7; 7 bases match TRBD1. The V and J ends lost 0 bases and 6 bases, in that order; junction bases with no gene match: 5. The CDR3 runs 14 residues. Germline V gives CDR1 LGHNA, CDR2 YNFKEQ. This CDR3 reads CASSQEGDSSEQYF. The CDR3 coding sequence is TGTGCCAGCAGCCAAGAGGGGGACAGCTCCGAGCAGTACTTC.

This rearrangement joins TRBV7-6 to TRBJ1-4, with 7 bases identical to TRBD1. CDR3 length: 15 residues. The V gene end was trimmed by 4 bases and the J gene end by 5 bases; junction bases not matched to a gene: 7. CDR1 is SGHVS and CDR2 is FNYEAQ in the germline V gene. Here the CDR3 DNA reads TGTGCCAGCAGCTATACAGGGGAGACGAATGAAAAACTGTTTTTT. This encodes CASSYTGETNEKLFF.

The V call is TRBV6-5, the J call TRBJ2-7; 9 bases align to TRBD2. The germline CDR1 and CDR2 sequences are MNHEY and SVGAGI. This CDR3 is 14 amino acids long. V lost 6 bases, J lost 3 bases, and 6 bases stayed unmatched. The CDR3 DNA reads as TGTGCCAGCAGGACTAGCGGAACCAACTACGAGCAGTACTTC. Translated: CASRTSGTNYEQYF.

The V gene is TRBV3-1 (or the pseudogene TRBV3-2), the J gene TRBJ2-1; 7 positions match TRBD1. Germline CDR1 is LGHDT and CDR2 is YNNKEL (reference sequence). CDR3 length: 13 amino acids. Losses at the gene ends were 3 bases for V and 8 bases for J; bases not matched to a gene: 4. In nucleotides, the CDR3 is TGTGCCAGCAGCCAGACACAGGGGTATGAGCAGTTCTTC. It yields the protein CASSQTQGYEQFF.

The V call is TRBV5-1, the J call TRBJ2-2; 7 nucleotides match TRBD2. In germline, CDR1 is SGHRS, CDR2 YFSETQ. V trimming: 0 bases; J trimming: 7 bases; junction bases outside the gene matches: 3. This CDR3 comprises 14 residues. The CDR3 here is CASSLGLAIGELFF. The DNA of the CDR3 is TGCGCCAGCAGCTTGGGACTAGCTATCGGGGAGCTGTTTTTT.

In its sample, this clone was seen a few times. The V call is TRBV19, the J call TRBJ2-1, with 7 bases fitting TRBD1. V shed 4 bases and J 0 bases; nucleotides not matched to a gene: 6. Germline CDR1 is LNHDA and CDR2 is SQIVND (reference sequence). The CDR3 extends over 16 amino acids. The CDR3 here is CASSSEGTDSYNEQFF. CDR3 nucleotides: TGTGCCAGTAGTAGCGAGGGGACAGACTCCTACAATGAGCAGTTCTTC. The full variable domain, completed using reference TRBV19 and TRBJ2-1, is DGGITQSPKYLFRKEGQNVTLSCEQNLNHDAMYWYRQDPGQGLRLIYYSQIVNDFQKGDIAEGYSVSREKKESFPLTVTSAQKNPTAFYLCASSSEGTDSYNEQFFGPGTRLTVL.

The V call is TRBV27, the J call TRBJ2-7; 9 nucleotides line up with TRBD1. Trimming cost V 5 bases and J 5 bases; bases outside gene matches: 7. The CDR3 extends over 14 amino acids. Germline V lookup: CDR1 MNHEY, CDR2 SMNVEV (reference sequence). CDR3 protein: CASSVQGANNEQYF. The CDR3 DNA follows: TGTGCCAGCAGTGTACAGGGGGCTAACAACGAGCAGTACTTC.